The next 10 T cell receptor beta chains were all read from a single sample in a study of OX40 agonist ivuxolimab in advanced cancers. Clones were sequenced by immunoSEQ multiplex PCR, and TCRdb holds only the in-frame ones, with some missing. The repertoire includes approximately 27,000 clones, 79% of them detected once, and roughly 15% sits in the top ten. Sequencing was performed on CD4+ or CD8+ T cells sorted from blood, taken in a trial of the OX40 agonist ivuxolimab. The receptors were sampled from an adult with an advanced solid tumor such as melanoma, head and neck, liver or kidney cancer.

The chain carries TRBV27 and TRBJ2-1; 7 positions match TRBD1. This CDR3 contains 14 residues. Germline CDR1 and CDR2: MNHEY and SMNVEV (reference sequence). V trimming: 3 bases; J trimming: 9 bases; junction bases outside the gene matches: 8. The CDR3 loop reads CASSLLGQAGEQFF. For the CDR3, the DNA is TGTGCCAGCAGTTTGCTCGGACAGGCGGGTGAGCAGTTCTTC.

As to this clone: This clone may be a read error of a much larger clone one base away. The sample has other DNA sequences that encode this CDR3 too. V is TRBV10-1 and J is TRBJ2-7; 9 nucleotides match TRBD1. This CDR3 contains 15 residues. After removal of 6 bases from V and 3 bases from J, the junction contained 9 bases not matched to a gene. The germline CDR1 and CDR2 sequences are WNHNN and SYGVQD (reference sequence). The CDR3 spells CASSLTGTGYYEQYF. The CDR3 DNA reads as TGCGCCAGCAGCTTGACTGGGACAGGGTACTACGAGCAGTACTTC.

This clone was picked up one time. This chain joins TRBV4-1 and TRBJ1-1; 12 bases agree with TRBD1. CDR1 is MGHRA and CDR2 is YSYEKL in the germline V gene. The CDR3 contains 15 residues. V lost 3 bases to trimming and J lost 5 bases; unmatched junction nucleotides: 4. Here the CDR3 reads CASSHVGQGATEAFF. In nucleotides, the CDR3 is TGCGCCAGCAGCCATGTGGGACAGGGGGCAACTGAAGCTTTCTTT.

This clone turned up a few times. The genes are TRBV30 and TRBJ1-2; D is ambiguous. CDR3 length: 11 residues. The germline V gene encodes CDR1 GTSNPN and CDR2 SVGIG (reference sequence). Trimming shortened V by 2 bases and J by 7 bases, and 8 bases separated the two germline ends. CDR3 residues: CAWSMVGGYTF. CDR3 coding DNA: TGTGCCTGGAGTATGGTTGGTGGCTACACCTTC.

The chain combines TRBV4-1 with TRBJ2-1, with D unresolved. Per the germline V gene, CDR1 is MGHRA and CDR2 is YSYEKL. Trimming cost V 1 base and J 0 bases, with 10 bases left between them. The CDR3 is 16 residues long. The CDR3 is CASSQGVVSSYNEQFF. CDR3 sequence (DNA): TGCGCCAGCAGCCAAGGTGTGGTAAGCTCCTACAATGAGCAGTTCTTC.

The chain uses TRBV30 and TRBJ1-1; D call uncertain. Germline assignment: CDR1 GTSNPN and CDR2 SVGIG (reference sequence). Trimming pared 1 base from V and 1 base from J, leaving 13 bases between. The CDR3 is 15 residues long. The CDR3 coding sequence is TGTGCCTGGAGTGGTGAGTCAGCAAAGAACACTGAAGCTTTCTTT. Translation: CAWSGESAKNTEAFF.

V usage is TRBV5-8 and J usage is TRBJ1-5; TRBD1 aligns across 9 bases. V lost 4 bases, J lost 5 bases, and 7 bases stayed unmatched. Germline CDR1 reads SGHTS; CDR2 reads YDEGEE. This CDR3 spans 15 amino acids. CDR3 sequence reads: CASSGGTGRYQPQHF. The CDR3 DNA reads as TGTGCCAGCAGCGGCGGGACAGGGAGGTATCAGCCCCAGCATTTT.

This sequence joins TRBV29-1 and TRBJ2-1, with 7 bases identical to TRBD1. V shed 2 bases, J shed 14 bases, and the junction held 15 bases outside the gene matches. Germline CDR1 and CDR2: SQVTM and ANQGSEA. The CDR3 is made up of 14 amino acids. Here the CDR3 reads CSVEQQGILNYEFF. The CDR3 DNA follows: TGCAGCGTTGAACAACAGGGGATATTGAATTATGAGTTCTTC.

The gene calls are TRBV15 and TRBJ1-5; TRBD1 might be the D (5 bases). Trimming cost V 0 bases and J 6 bases, with 15 bases left between them. The length of the CDR3 is 16 residues. Germline assignment: CDR1 LNHNV and CDR2 YYDKDF (reference sequence). Written as DNA, the CDR3 is TGTGCCACCAGCAGAGATTGGCAGGGCGGAGGTCAGCCCCAGCATTTT. As protein: CATSRDWQGGGQPQHF.

The chain uses TRBV18 and TRBJ2-7; D assignment may be TRBD1 or TRBD2 (5 bases each). Germline V gene data show CDR1 as KGHSH and CDR2 as LQKENI. With 3 bases removed from V and 5 bases from J, the gap between germline ends came to 14 bases. This CDR3 region has 14 residues. The CDR3 DNA reads as TGTGCCAGCTCACCCCGCTTGGGGGTCAACGAGCAGTACTTC. It specifies CASSPRLGVNEQYF.